These 18 T cell receptor beta chains originate from one sample sequenced in a study of blood T cell repertoires in COVID-19 (dated by TCRdb to about 2020). The protocol used for the library was the immunoSEQ multiplex PCR assay. TCRdb re-hosts the immuneACCESS table, in-frame sequences only. Its copies lack some clones; in the studies checked, an unresolved V gene accounts for under half of them, and the cause for the rest is not known. This sample is represented by over 200,000 clones; 70% to 90% of them were singletons. The top ten clones comprise about 16% of the sample. The sequenced material came from PBMCs or T cells enriched from blood (not recorded which). Source of these receptors: a man between 18 and 29 years old who had recovered from COVID-19.

V is TRBV28 and J is TRBJ2-2; TRBD1 agrees at 8 bases. J gave up 6 bases and V 4 bases, and 4 bases lay outside the gene matches. The CDR3 consists of 14 residues. The germline V gene has CDR1 MDHEN and CDR2 SYDVKM. CDR3 residues: CASSSGQAPGELFF. CDR3 DNA sequence: TGTGCCAGCAGTTCGGGACAGGCCCCCGGGGAGCTGTTTTTT.

This clone was found once. V usage is TRBV7-9 and J usage is TRBJ2-2; perhaps TRBD2 as D (5 bases). Germline values: CDR1 SEHNR, CDR2 FQNEAQ (reference sequence). V was shortened by 6 bases and J by 8 bases, with 7 bases between the two germline ends. The CDR3 is 11 amino acids. The CDR3 nucleotides read TGTGCCAGCAGTTGGAGGGGGGAGCTGTTTTTT. Translation: CASSWRGELFF.

This chain links TRBV3-1 (or the pseudogene TRBV3-2) with TRBJ2-1, with 13 bases lining up with TRBD2. Germline trimming cut 5 bases from V and 7 bases from J; bases unmatched to any gene: 8. The CDR3 sequence is 16 residues long. Germline CDR1 LGHDT, CDR2 YNNKEL (reference sequence). The DNA for the CDR3 is TGTGCCAGCAGCTTCGGACTAGCGGGAGTTACAAATGAGCAGTTCTTC. Protein product: CASSFGLAGVTNEQFF.

The chain joins TRBV5-1 to TRBJ2-2; TRBD1 matches 7 bases. Losses at the gene ends were 3 bases for V and 2 bases for J; bases not matched to a gene: 7. CDR1 and CDR2 from the germline V gene are SGHRS and YFSETQ. The length of the CDR3 is 16 residues. This chain's CDR3 is CASSWGQTLNTGELFF. CDR3 DNA sequence: TGCGCCAGCAGCTGGGGACAGACCCTAAACACCGGGGAGCTGTTTTTT.

This chain connects TRBV28 to TRBJ2-1, with TRBD2 matching 13 bases. Germline V CDR1 and CDR2: MDHEN, SYDVKM. The CDR3 spans 17 residues. V lost 3 bases and J lost 7; bases outside the gene matches: 9. CDR3 DNA sequence: TGTGCCAGCAGTTTGGAACTAGCGGGAGGGCCGGGTAATGAGCAGTTCTTC. Translated, it gives CASSLELAGGPGNEQFF.

The chain uses TRBV5-1 and TRBJ2-5; 10 positions agree with TRBD2. The CDR3 loop spans 14 amino acids. Germline CDR1 SGHRS, CDR2 YFSETQ. After removal of 4 bases from V and 4 bases from J, the junction contained 4 bases not matched to a gene. The DNA of the CDR3 is TGCGCCAGCAGCCCCAGGACTAGCGGAGAGACCCAGTACTTC. This sequence encodes CASSPRTSGETQYF.

This clone was observed a single time. The chain combines TRBV5-1 with TRBJ2-2, with D hard to call. Trimming took off 0 bases at V and 0 bases at J, with 6 bases between the two ends. The CDR3 is 15 amino acids. CDR1 is SGHRS and CDR2 is YFSETQ in the germline V gene. In DNA form, the CDR3 reads TGCGCCAGCAGCTTGGACACCCCGAACACCGGGGAGCTGTTTTTT. Its translation is CASSLDTPNTGELFF.

This clone has more than one count but fewer than ten. V gene TRBV29-1 combines with J gene TRBJ1-2; D might be TRBD1 (5 bases). V lost 3 bases to trimming and J lost 6 bases, with 11 bases between them. In germline, CDR1 is SQVTM, CDR2 ANQGSEA. This CDR3 is built from 12 residues. The DNA for the CDR3 is TGCAGCGTTGAGAAGGGGCAGGATGGCTACACCTTC. Encoded protein: CSVEKGQDGYTF.

The V call is TRBV6-1, the J call TRBJ1-6, with D uncertain. The CDR3 has 15 residues. Trimming shortened V by 3 bases and J by 14 bases, and 20 bases separated the two germline ends. CDR1 MNHNS and CDR2 SASEGT come from the germline V gene. The CDR3 loop reads CASSDPPAGRWSLHF. CDR3 nucleotides: TGTGCCAGCAGTGACCCCCCTGCGGGCCGGTGGTCCCTCCACTTT.

The gene calls are TRBV27 and TRBJ1-6; 7 bases align to TRBD1. Germline V CDR1 and CDR2: MNHEY, SMNVEV (reference sequence). Trimming at V came to 5 bases and at J to 6 bases, leaving 4 bases not matched to a gene. CDR3 length equals 14 residues. This CDR3 is CASSLDRANSPLHF. The CDR3 DNA is TGTGCCAGCAGTCTCGACAGGGCTAATTCACCCCTCCACTTT.

The chain uses TRBV15 and TRBJ2-3; the D gene is possibly TRBD1 (6 bases). CDR3 length: 15 amino acids. Per germline, CDR1 LNHNV and CDR2 YYDKDF (reference sequence). V shed 3 bases and J shed 2 bases, with 12 bases lying between them. CDR3 region: CATSRDREPTDTQYF. CDR3 DNA sequence: TGTGCCACCAGCAGGGACAGAGAACCCACAGATACGCAGTATTTT.

The V call is TRBV5-1, the J call TRBJ2-7; D possibly corresponds to TRBD1 (7 bases). Trimming stripped 4 bases from V and 6 bases from J, with 14 bases between. The CDR3 runs 13 residues. Germline CDR1 reads SGHRS; CDR2 reads YFSETQ. The CDR3 DNA reads TGCGCCAGCAGCACCGGACAGGAGGGCGAGCAGTACTTC. It yields the protein CASSTGQEGEQYF. The variable domain in full, with the rest retrieved from reference TRBV5-1 and TRBJ2-7, is KAGVTQTPRYLIKTRGQQVTLSCSPISGHRSVSWYQQTPGQGLQFLFEYFSETQRNKGNFPGRFSGRQFSNSRSEMNVSTLELGDSALYLCASSTGQEGEQYFGPGTRLTVT.

The V and J genes are TRBV4-1 and TRBJ2-7; tentatively, D is TRBD2 (5 bases). CDR1 and CDR2 (germline): MGHRA, YSYEKL. The CDR3 is 14 residues long. V was clipped by 4 bases and J by 0 bases, with 10 bases between them. CDR3 DNA sequence: TGCGCCAGCAGCCGACATGAGGGCTCCTACGAGCAGTACTTC. Amino acid sequence: CASSRHEGSYEQYF.

V gene TRBV24-1 combines with J gene TRBJ2-1, with 9 bases identical to TRBD2. V lost 2 bases, J lost 10 bases, and 11 bases stayed unmatched. Germline V gene data show CDR1 as KGHDR and CDR2 as SFDVKD. This CDR3 has 16 residues. CDR3 amino acids: CATSDWAGTSTHEQFF. The CDR3 DNA reads as TGTGCCACCAGTGATTGGGCCGGGACTAGCACCCACGAGCAGTTCTTC.

The chain links TRBV6-2 or TRBV6-3 to TRBJ2-3, with 12 nucleotides matching TRBD2. The CDR3 is 16 residues long. Germline V CDR1 and CDR2: MNHEY, SVGEGT. The V segment lost 4 bases and the J segment 2 bases; nucleotides outside the gene matches: 4. This CDR3 is CASSLTSGRDTDTQYF. In DNA, the CDR3 is TGTGCCAGCAGTTTGACTAGCGGGAGAGACACAGATACGCAGTATTTT.

The rearrangement joins TRBV3-1 (or the pseudogene TRBV3-2) to TRBJ1-3, with 7 bases fitting TRBD1. The CDR3 runs 16 residues. CDR1 LGHDT and CDR2 YNNKEL come from the germline V gene (reference sequence). V shed 5 bases, J shed 3 bases, and the junction held 10 bases outside the gene matches. CDR3 amino acids: CASSVRGRRNGNTIYF. The CDR3 nucleotides read TGTGCCAGCAGCGTAAGGGGGCGCCGGAATGGAAACACCATATATTTT.

V usage is TRBV19 and J usage is TRBJ1-2; 10 nucleotides align to TRBD1. V gave up 9 bases and J gave up 4 bases; unmatched junction bases: 11. The CDR3 consists of 15 residues. The germline CDR1 and CDR2 sequences are LNHDA and SQIVND (reference sequence). CDR3 sequence reads: CASRQVGQGIYGYTF. Here the CDR3 DNA reads TGTGCCAGCCGCCAAGTGGGACAGGGGATCTATGGCTACACCTTC.

The chain has TRBV6-5 and TRBJ1-1; maybe TRBD1 (5 bases). The germline CDR1 and CDR2 sequences are MNHEY and SVGAGI. This CDR3 contains 13 residues. The V gene lost 4 bases and the J gene lost 3 bases, with 9 bases spanning the gap. The CDR3 DNA sequence: TGTGCCAGCAGTTTAGGGGTGGACACTGAAGCTTTCTTT. Translating gives CASSLGVDTEAFF.